The entry that follows covers one T cell receptor (beta chain) sequence. Its antigen remains unknown. Stated treatment: some 19 received Ad26.COV2.S at low or high dose, single or two shots; five or six received placebo; per-sample allocation not given. Sampling was performed 63 days after the first vaccine or placebo injection. Vaccine was an Ad26 vector expressing Wuhan-strain SARS-CoV-2 spike. The source of the sample is a study of Ad26.COV2.S vaccination and SARS-CoV-2 variants. Study context: Ad26.COV2.S, an intramuscular injection, was given once or twice 56 days apart. Study conclusions and caveats: Vaccine recipients showed a spike-specific TCR breadth that was higher than in placebo recipients. Marked by substantial breadth, spike-specific CD8+ and CD4+ T cell responses were reportedly seen after vaccination.

The CDR3 is 13 amino acids. Libraries were prepared by immunoSEQ multiplex PCR; TCRdb keeps only in-frame clonotypes and omits some of them. The sample includes 360,000 or so clones, 87% of them seen just once. This sequence was found in a person between 18 and 65 years old who received the Ad26.COV2.S COVID-19 vaccine or a placebo. The sequences come from peripheral blood, collected in a trial of Ad26.COV2.S vaccine versus placebo. The gene calls are TRBV7-5 and TRBJ2-1. TRBV7-5 is designated a pseudogene. Here the CDR3 reads CARSFEGYNEQFF. The CDR3 nucleotides read TGTGCCAGAAGCTTCGAAGGGTACAATGAGCAGTTCTTC.